The 6 T cell receptor beta chains reported below all come from one sample, sequenced in a study of CD8 T cells in Susac syndrome. Random-hexamer reverse transcription was applied to roughly 0.5 to 1 ug RNA. Each CDR3 protein is one row after TCRdb ran MiXCR on the immunoSEQ multiplex PCR reads. The table has fewer than 140,000 distinct CDR3 sequences, approximately 94% seen once. Sequences were obtained from CD8+ T cells from PBMCs. These receptors came from a human donor with Susac syndrome.

The chain is built from TRBV7-6 and TRBJ2-1, with 14 bases lining up with TRBD2. V lost 8 bases to trimming and J lost 9 bases; unmatched junction nucleotides: 6. The CDR3 runs to 14 residues. Per germline, CDR1 SGHVS and CDR2 FNYEAQ. In DNA form, the CDR3 reads TGTGCCAGCTCCCCGGGACTAGCGGGGGTTGAGCAGTTCTTC. Translation: CASSPGLAGVEQFF.

This sequence joins TRBV15 and TRBJ2-1; D may correspond to TRBD1 or TRBD2 (5 bases each). CDR1 LNHNV and CDR2 YYDKDF come from the germline V gene (reference sequence). The CDR3 is made up of 13 amino acids. V was clipped by 0 bases and J by 6 bases, with 6 bases between them. CDR3 DNA: TGTGCCACCAGCAGAGATGGGGGCAATGAGCAGTTCTTC. Encoded protein: CATSRDGGNEQFF.

The chain combines TRBV5-6 with TRBJ2-3; D may be TRBD1 (5 bases). This CDR3 comprises 18 residues. Trimming removed 0 bases from V and 1 base from J, with 18 bases in between. In germline, CDR1 is SGHDT, CDR2 YYEEEE. Written as DNA, the CDR3 is TGTGCCAGCAGCTTGGCGGTCAGGGCGTGGGGTCGCACAGATACGCAGTATTTT. Protein product: CASSLAVRAWGRTDTQYF. Full variable domain (remainder filled in from reference TRBV5-6 and TRBJ2-3): DAGVTQSPTHLIKTRGQQVTLRCSPKSGHDTVSWYQQALGQGPQFIFQYYEEEERQRGNFPDRFSGHQFPNYSSELNVNALLLGDSALYLCASSLAVRAWGRTDTQYFGPGTRLTVL.

The chain has TRBV18 and TRBJ2-1, with 9 positions matching TRBD1. The CDR3 runs 15 residues. Germline V lookup: CDR1 KGHSH, CDR2 LQKENI. V dropped 5 bases and J dropped 6; count of bases not matched to a gene: 8. The CDR3 nucleotides read TGTGCCAGCTCAGCGGGACAGGGACTTTTCAATGAGCAGTTCTTC. This encodes CASSAGQGLFNEQFF.

The chain combines TRBV29-1 with TRBJ1-4; D is uncertain. V was cut by 6 bases and J by 8 bases, with 10 bases left in between. The CDR3 extends over 11 amino acids. CDR1 is SQVTM and CDR2 is ANQGSEA in the germline V gene. Written as DNA, the CDR3 is TGCAGCGTACTGACGGACGAAAAACTGTTTTTT. Amino acid sequence: CSVLTDEKLFF.

For this clonotype: Just one base apart from a much larger clone, this may be a read error. The V call is TRBV25-1, the J call TRBJ2-3; the D gene is possibly TRBD2 (6 bases). This CDR3 contains 11 residues. In germline, CDR1 is MGHDK, CDR2 SYGVNS. CDR3 protein: CASSPGDTPYF. CDR3 nucleotides: TGTGCCAGCAGTCCGGGGGATACGCCGTATTTT.